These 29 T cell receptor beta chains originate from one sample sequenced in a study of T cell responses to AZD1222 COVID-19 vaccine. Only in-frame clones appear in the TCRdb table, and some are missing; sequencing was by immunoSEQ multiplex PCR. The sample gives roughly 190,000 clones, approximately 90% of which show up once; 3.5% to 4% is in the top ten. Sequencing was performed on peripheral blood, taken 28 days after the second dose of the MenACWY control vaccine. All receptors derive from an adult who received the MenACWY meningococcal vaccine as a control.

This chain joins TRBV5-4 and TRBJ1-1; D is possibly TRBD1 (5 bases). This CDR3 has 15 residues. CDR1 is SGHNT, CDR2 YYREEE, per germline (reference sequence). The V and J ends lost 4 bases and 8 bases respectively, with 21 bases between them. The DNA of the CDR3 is TGTGCCAGCAGCAGCCGGGACTCGGCTTTCGCGGAAGCTTTCTTT. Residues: CASSSRDSAFAEAFF.

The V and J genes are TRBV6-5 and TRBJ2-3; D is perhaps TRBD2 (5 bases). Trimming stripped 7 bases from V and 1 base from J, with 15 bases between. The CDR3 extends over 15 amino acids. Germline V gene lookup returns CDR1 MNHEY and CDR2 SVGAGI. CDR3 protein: CASTYGTAGTDTQYF. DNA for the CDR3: TGTGCCAGCACCTACGGAACAGCGGGCACAGATACGCAGTATTTT.

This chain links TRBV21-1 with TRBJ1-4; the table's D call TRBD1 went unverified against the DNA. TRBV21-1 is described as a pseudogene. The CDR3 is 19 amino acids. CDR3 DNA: TGTGCCAGCAGCAAAACCGCCCCGGGACCCGAGGGACATAATGAAAAACTGTTTTTT. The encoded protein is CASSKTAPGPEGHNEKLFF.

The DNA for the CDR3 is TGTGCCAGCAGTAGTACAGGTTTCTCTGGAAACACCATATATTTT. Protein sequence: CASSSTGFSGNTIYF. The chain carries TRBV6-5 and TRBJ1-3, with D possibly TRBD1 on 5 matching bases. Germline CDR1 and CDR2: MNHEY and SVGAGI. Trimming shortened V by 5 bases and J by 0 bases, and 11 bases separated the two germline ends. The CDR3 sequence is 15 residues long.

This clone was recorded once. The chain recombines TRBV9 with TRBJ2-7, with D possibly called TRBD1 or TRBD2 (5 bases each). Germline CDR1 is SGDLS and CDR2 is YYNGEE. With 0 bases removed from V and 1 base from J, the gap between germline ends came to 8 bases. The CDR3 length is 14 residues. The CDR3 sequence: CASSVVWGSYEQYF. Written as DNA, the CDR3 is TGTGCCAGCAGCGTAGTATGGGGGTCCTACGAGCAGTACTTC.

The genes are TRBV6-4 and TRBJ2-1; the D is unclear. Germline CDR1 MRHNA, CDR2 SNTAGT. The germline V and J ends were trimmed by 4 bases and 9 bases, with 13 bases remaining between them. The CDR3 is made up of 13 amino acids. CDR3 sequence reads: CASSGLWGGEQFF. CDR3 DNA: TGTGCCAGCAGTGGCCTTTGGGGTGGTGAGCAGTTCTTC.

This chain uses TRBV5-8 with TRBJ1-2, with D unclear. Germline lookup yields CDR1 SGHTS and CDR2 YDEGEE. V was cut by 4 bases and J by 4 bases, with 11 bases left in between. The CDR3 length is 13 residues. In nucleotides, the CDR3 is TGTGCCAGCAGCCAGCGGCAGGCCTATGGCTACACCTTC. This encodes CASSQRQAYGYTF.

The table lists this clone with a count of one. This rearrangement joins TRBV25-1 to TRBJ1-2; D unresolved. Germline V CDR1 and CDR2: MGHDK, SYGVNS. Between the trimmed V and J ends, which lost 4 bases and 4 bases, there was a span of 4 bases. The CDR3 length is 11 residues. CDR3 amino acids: CASSGFYGYTF. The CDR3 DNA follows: TGTGCCAGCAGTGGATTCTATGGCTACACCTTC.

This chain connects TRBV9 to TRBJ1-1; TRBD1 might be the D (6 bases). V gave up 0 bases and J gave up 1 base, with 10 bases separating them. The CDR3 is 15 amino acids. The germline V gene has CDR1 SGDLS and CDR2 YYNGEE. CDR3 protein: CASSVADSRNTEAFF. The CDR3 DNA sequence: TGTGCCAGCAGCGTAGCGGACAGCCGGAACACTGAAGCTTTCTTT.

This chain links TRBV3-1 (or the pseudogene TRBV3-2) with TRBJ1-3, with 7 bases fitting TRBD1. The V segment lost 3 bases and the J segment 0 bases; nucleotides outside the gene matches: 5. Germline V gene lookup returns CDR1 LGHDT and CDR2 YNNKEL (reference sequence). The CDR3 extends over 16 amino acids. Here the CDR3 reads CASSHLGGGSGNTIYF. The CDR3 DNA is TGTGCCAGCAGCCATCTAGGGGGCGGCTCTGGAAACACCATATATTTT.

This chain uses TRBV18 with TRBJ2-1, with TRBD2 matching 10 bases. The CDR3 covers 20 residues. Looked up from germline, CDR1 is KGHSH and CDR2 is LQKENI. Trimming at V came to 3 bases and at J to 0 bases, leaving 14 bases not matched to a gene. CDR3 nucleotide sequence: TGTGCCAGCTCACCGTATAGGGCTAGCGGGAGTTGGCTCTCCTACAATGAGCAGTTCTTC. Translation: CASSPYRASGSWLSYNEQFF.

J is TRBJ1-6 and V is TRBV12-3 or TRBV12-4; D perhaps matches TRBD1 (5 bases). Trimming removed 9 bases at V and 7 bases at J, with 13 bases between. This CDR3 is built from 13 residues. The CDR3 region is CASRMGENSPLHF. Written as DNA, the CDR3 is TGTGCCAGTAGGATGGGGGAGAATTCACCCCTCCACTTT.

The CDR3 protein is CARSSGRRGEQYF. The CDR3 bases are TGTGCTCGTTCGAGCGGGCGGCGGGGCGAGCAGTACTTC. The chain carries TRBV7-9 and TRBJ2-7; D perhaps matches TRBD2 (6 bases). CDR1 is SEHNR, CDR2 FQNEAQ, per germline (reference sequence). The CDR3 loop spans 13 amino acids.

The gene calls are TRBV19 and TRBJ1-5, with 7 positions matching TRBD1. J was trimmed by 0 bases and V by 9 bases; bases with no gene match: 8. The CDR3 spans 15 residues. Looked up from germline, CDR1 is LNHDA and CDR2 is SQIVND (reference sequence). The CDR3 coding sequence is TGTGCCAGCACGGGACAGCTAAATAGCAATCAGCCCCAGCATTTT. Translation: CASTGQLNSNQPQHF.

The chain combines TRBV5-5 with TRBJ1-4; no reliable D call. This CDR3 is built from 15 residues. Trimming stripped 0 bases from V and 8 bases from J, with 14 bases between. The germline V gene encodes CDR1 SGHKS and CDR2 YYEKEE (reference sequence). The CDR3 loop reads CASSLVPDPSEKLFF. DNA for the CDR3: TGTGCCAGCAGCTTGGTTCCAGATCCCTCCGAAAAACTGTTTTTT.

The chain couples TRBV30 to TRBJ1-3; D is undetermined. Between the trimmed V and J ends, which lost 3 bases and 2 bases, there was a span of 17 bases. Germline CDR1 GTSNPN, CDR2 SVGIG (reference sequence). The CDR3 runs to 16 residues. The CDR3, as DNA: TGTGCCTGGAGGGGCGGAAACAGATTCCCTGGAAACACCATATATTTT. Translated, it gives CAWRGGNRFPGNTIYF.

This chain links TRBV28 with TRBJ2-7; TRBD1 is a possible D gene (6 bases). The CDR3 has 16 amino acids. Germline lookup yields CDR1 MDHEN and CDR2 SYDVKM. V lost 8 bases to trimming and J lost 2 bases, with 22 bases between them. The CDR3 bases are TGTGCCAGCGGGTTCTCCTCGACAGGATTGACCTACGAGCAGTACTTC. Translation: CASGFSSTGLTYEQYF.

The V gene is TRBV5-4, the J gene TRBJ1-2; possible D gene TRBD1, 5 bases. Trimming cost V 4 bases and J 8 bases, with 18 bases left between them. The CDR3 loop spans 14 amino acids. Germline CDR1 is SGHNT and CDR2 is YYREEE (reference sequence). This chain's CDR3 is CASSQAGGLQGYTF. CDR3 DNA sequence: TGTGCCAGCAGCCAGGCCGGGGGATTGCAGGGCTACACCTTC.

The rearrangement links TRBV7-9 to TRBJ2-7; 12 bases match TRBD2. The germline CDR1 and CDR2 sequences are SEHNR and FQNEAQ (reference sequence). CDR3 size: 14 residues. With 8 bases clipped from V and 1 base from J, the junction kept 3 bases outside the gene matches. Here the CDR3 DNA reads TGTGCCAGCGGGACTAGCGGGCGATCCTACGAGCAGTACTTC. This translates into CASGTSGRSYEQYF.

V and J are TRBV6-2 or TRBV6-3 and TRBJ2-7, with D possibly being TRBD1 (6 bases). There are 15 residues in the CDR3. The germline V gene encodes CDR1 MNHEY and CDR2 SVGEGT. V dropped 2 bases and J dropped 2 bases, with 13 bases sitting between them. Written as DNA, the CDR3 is TGTGCCAGCAGTTACGACTGGGGGACACCCTACGAGCAGTACTTC. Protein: CASSYDWGTPYEQYF.

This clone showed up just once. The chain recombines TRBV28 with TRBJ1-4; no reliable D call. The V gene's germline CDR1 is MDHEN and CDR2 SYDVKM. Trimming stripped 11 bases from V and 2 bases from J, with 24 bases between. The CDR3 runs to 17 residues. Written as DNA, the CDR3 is TGTGCCGCTAGCGGGGAAGCAACCCCCGCGACTAATGAAAAACTGTTTTTT. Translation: CAASGEATPATNEKLFF.

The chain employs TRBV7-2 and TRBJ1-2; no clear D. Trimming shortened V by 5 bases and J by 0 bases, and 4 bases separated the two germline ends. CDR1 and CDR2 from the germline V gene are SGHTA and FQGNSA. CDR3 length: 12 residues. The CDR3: CASSQTNYGYTF. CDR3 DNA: TGTGCCAGCAGCCAAACTAACTATGGCTACACCTTC.

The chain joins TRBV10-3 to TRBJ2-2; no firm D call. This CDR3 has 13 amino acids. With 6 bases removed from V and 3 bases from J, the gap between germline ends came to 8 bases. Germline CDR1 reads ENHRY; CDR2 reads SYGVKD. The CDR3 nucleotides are TGTGCCATCAGGACCCGAGACACCGGGGAGCTGTTTTTT. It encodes CAIRTRDTGELFF.

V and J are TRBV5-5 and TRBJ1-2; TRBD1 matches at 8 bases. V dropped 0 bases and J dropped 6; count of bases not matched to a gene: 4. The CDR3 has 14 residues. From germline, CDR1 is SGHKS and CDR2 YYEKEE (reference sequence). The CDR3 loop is CASSLAGQVNGYTF. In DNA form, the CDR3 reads TGTGCCAGCAGCTTGGCGGGACAGGTGAATGGCTACACCTTC.

For the CDR3, the DNA is TGTGCCAGCAGCCGTGGACAGGGGGCTAGTCAGCCCCAGCATTTT. It yields the protein CASSRGQGASQPQHF. The chain links TRBV6-2 or TRBV6-3 to TRBJ1-5; TRBD1 matches at 11 bases. The CDR3 is 15 residues long. CDR1 and CDR2 (germline): MNHEY, SVGEGT. V lost 6 bases to trimming and J lost 6 bases; unmatched junction nucleotides: 7.

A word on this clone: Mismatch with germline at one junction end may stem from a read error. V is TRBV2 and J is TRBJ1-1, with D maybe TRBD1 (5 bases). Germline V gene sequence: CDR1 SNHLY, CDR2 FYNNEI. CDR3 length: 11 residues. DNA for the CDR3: TGTGCCAGCAGGAGGGACGGCCCAGAGTCCTTT. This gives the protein CASRRDGPESF.

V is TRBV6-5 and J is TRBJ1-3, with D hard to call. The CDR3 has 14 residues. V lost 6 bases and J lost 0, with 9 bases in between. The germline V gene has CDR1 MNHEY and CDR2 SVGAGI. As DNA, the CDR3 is TGTGCCAGCAGGCATACCTTCTCTGGAAACACCATATATTTT. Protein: CASRHTFSGNTIYF.

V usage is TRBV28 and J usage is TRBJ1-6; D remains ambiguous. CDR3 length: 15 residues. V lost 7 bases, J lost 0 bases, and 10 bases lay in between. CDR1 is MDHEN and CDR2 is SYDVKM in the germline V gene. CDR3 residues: CASKKTVSYNSPLHF. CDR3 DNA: TGTGCCAGCAAAAAGACGGTCTCCTATAATTCACCCCTCCACTTT. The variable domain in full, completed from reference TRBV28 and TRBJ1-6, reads DVKVTQSSRYLVKRTGEKVFLECVQDMDHENMFWYRQDPGLGLRLIYFSYDVKMKEKGDIPEGYSVSREKKERFSLILESASTNQTSMYLCASKKTVSYNSPLHFGNGTRLTVT.

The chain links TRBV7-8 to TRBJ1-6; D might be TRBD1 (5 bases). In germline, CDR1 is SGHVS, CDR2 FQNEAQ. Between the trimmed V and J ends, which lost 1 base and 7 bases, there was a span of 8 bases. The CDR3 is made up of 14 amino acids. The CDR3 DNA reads TGTGCCAGCAGCTTAGACCGGGGGAATTCACCCCTCCACTTT. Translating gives CASSLDRGNSPLHF.